One sample yielded the 3 T cell receptor beta chains listed below, sequenced in a study of cytomegalovirus exposure and HLA in healthy donors. PCR was performed using 60 Vbeta and 13 Jbeta primers. Profiled with immunoSEQ multiplex PCR; TCRdb holds only in-frame clones, not every one. The specimen's table records tens of thousands of clones. What was sequenced was PBMCs. Every receptor here comes from a woman aged 35 to 49 in good health and CMV-seronegative.

The chain uses TRBV5-1 and TRBJ2-7; 8 bases fit TRBD1. The ends lost 5 bases at V and 3 bases at J; junction bases unmatched: 4. This CDR3 is 13 amino acids long. Germline lookup yields CDR1 SGHRS and CDR2 YFSETQ. CDR3 sequence reads: CASRTTGGYEQYF. CDR3 DNA sequence: TGCGCCAGCAGGACCACAGGGGGCTACGAGCAGTACTTC.

The chain is built from TRBV6-4 and TRBJ2-2; TRBD2 agrees at 13 bases. The trim removed 3 bases at V and 4 bases at J, leaving 11 bases unmatched. The CDR3 loop spans 19 amino acids. Germline V CDR1 and CDR2: MRHNA, SNTAGT. The CDR3 loop reads CASSDTTGTSGAPTGELFF. CDR3 coding DNA: TGTGCCAGCAGTGATACAACCGGGACTAGCGGGGCGCCCACCGGGGAGCTGTTTTTT.

The J gene is TRBJ2-7, the V gene TRBV9; 7 positions match TRBD2. Germline V gene lookup returns CDR1 SGDLS and CDR2 YYNGEE. Trimming cost V 4 bases and J 4 bases; bases outside gene matches: 8. This CDR3 spans 14 amino acids. CDR3 DNA sequence: TGTGCCAGCAGCCTAGGCGGGAGCGAGTACGAGCAGTACTTC. Translation: CASSLGGSEYEQYF.